The entry that follows covers one TCR beta chain sequence. The authors' processing: Amplification with reference gene primers provided the estimates of nucleated cell counts. The table came from immunoSEQ multiplex PCR; TCRdb's copy has only in-frame clones and leaves some out. The DNA gave D and trimming, while V, J and clone size come from that table. This sample has 15,000 to 25,000 clones, with approximately 93% found just once. The sample is drawn from a study of blood T cell repertoires in COVID-19. Study-level information: Collection of acute and convalescent COVID-19 samples took place in the United States, Italy and Spain. PBMCs, B-cell-depleted T cells, or T cells were the source of the cDNA or gDNA that made up the material.

Germline V CDR1 and CDR2: KGHSH, LQKENI. The CDR3 consists of 11 residues. V lost 3 bases and J lost 3, with 2 bases in between. The receptor was derived from a woman aged 50 to 65 with active COVID-19. The specimen sequenced was peripheral blood. This sequence joins TRBV18 and TRBJ2-5; D ambiguous. Here the CDR3 reads CASSPKETQYF. DNA of the CDR3: TGTGCCAGCTCACCTAAAGAGACCCAGTACTTC.